This T cell receptor beta chain was documented in a study of Graves' ophthalmopathy and Graves' hyperthyroidism. Study information: The authors defined stable hyperthyroidism as no ophthalmopathy within 18 months of follow-up. Study-wide results and limits: Researchers report that a 13-signature model separated ophthalmopathy from stable hyperthyroidism, posting less than 90% sensitivity and about 80% specificity.

Investigators amplified TCR beta CDR3 regions from RNA transcripts. HTBI-primed first-round RT-PCR preceded second-round multiplex PCR. A single record per CDR3 protein comes from TCRdb applying MiXCR to the multiplex PCR reads. The sample has roughly 1.1 million distinct CDR3 sequences, roughly two fifths seen once. Excluded were patients with other autoimmune diseases, uncontrolled infections, pregnancy or lactation. With respect to this clonotype: Its matching antigen is unknown.

The CDR3 has 12 amino acids. Germline CDR1 is SGHVS and CDR2 is FQNEAQ. V shed 5 bases and J shed 7 bases, with 11 bases lying between them. Sequencing used peripheral blood or thyroid tissue (not recorded which). The chain combines TRBV7-8 with TRBJ1-2; no definite D call. The clonotype comes from an adult man with Graves' hyperthyroidism. The CDR3 here is CASSRGGGGYTF. CDR3 nucleotide sequence: TGTGCCAGCAGCCGTGGCGGAGGTGGCTACACCTTC.